These T cell receptor beta chains were read from a single sample in a study of blood T cell repertoires in COVID-19. Data came from immunoSEQ multiplex PCR; TCRdb stores just in-frame clones and leaves some out. The data hold some 48,000 clones, with about 86% observed a single time. The specimen sequenced was peripheral blood. These receptors came from a human donor in a cohort sampled during active COVID-19. Each CDR3 is given with its conserved first and last residue. D genes are given only for firm matches. Size tells how often a clone was seen (once, few, many) or the class of an expanded clone, and some rows leave it out.

j_call d_call clone_size v_call cdr3_nt cdr3_aa
TRBJ2-5 NA NA TRBV11-2 TGTGCCAGCAGTCCTAGAGGGAGAAACTTTCAAGAGACCCAGTACTTC CASSPRGRNFQETQYF
TRBJ2-3 NA NA TRBV10-3 TGTGCCATCAGGCTAGGGGTTTCTAGCACAGATACGCAGTATTTT CAIRLGVSSTDTQYF
TRBJ1-5 NA NA TRBV28 TGTGCCAGCAAAAAGGGGGGGGCAGGTGGTCAGCCCCAGCATTTT CASKKGGAGGQPQHF
TRBJ1-3 NA NA TRBV7-2 TGTGCCAGCAGCTTAGAGCAGGGCCCCTCTGGAAACACCATATATTTT CASSLEQGPSGNTIYF
TRBJ2-3 TRBD1 NA TRBV5-4 TGTGCCACCTCGGGACAGGGGTCAGATACGCAGTATTTT CATSGQGSDTQYF
TRBJ2-7 NA NA TRBV18 TGTGCCAGCTCACCAGACGGGGACTCCTACGAGCAGTACTTC CASSPDGDSYEQYF
TRBJ1-1 TRBD1 few TRBV19 TGTGCCAGTAGTGTACAGGGGATGAACACTGAAGCTTTCTTT CASSVQGMNTEAFF
TRBJ2-1 NA many TRBV7-3 TGTGCCAGCAGCGGCGGGACAGTCGGCTCCTACAATGAGCAGTTCTTC CASSGGTVGSYNEQFF
TRBJ2-3 NA NA TRBV13 TGTGCCAGCAGCTTAGCGGTACCAACAGATACGCAGTATTTT CASSLAVPTDTQYF
TRBJ1-6 NA NA TRBV6-5 TGTGCCAGCCGAGGGACATACAATTCACCCCTCCACTTT CASRGTYNSPLHF
TRBJ2-3 NA NA TRBV5-1 TGCGCCAGCAGCTCACAGGGAATCGCAGATACGCAGTATTTT CASSSQGIADTQYF
TRBJ1-2 NA NA TRBV29-1 TGCAGCGTTGGGCGCGGACAGTATGGCTACACCTTC CSVGRGQYGYTF
TRBJ2-3 TRBD2 NA TRBV5-8 TGTGCCAGCAGCTTGGGCGGGGGGCCCACAGATACGCAGTATTTT CASSLGGGPTDTQYF
TRBJ1-3 TRBD1 NA TRBV6-1 TGTGCCAGCAGTGAAGCCAAGGGGGCCGCTGGAAACACCATATATTTT CASSEAKGAAGNTIYF
TRBJ1-1 TRBD1 NA TRBV24-1 TGTGCCACCAGTGATGGAACCGGGACAGGGACTTTCTTT CATSDGTGTGTFF
TRBJ2-5 TRBD1 NA TRBV6-2/TRBV6-3 TGTGCCAGCAGTTACCATTTTCAGGGGGCGATTCCTCAAGAGAAGTACTTC CASSYHFQGAIPQEKYF
TRBJ2-5 TRBD2 NA TRBV12-3/TRBV12-4 TGTGCCAGCAGCGGGGGGGTATTGGAGACCCAGTACTTC CASSGGVLETQYF
TRBJ2-3 TRBD2 NA TRBV4-1 TGCGCCAGCAGCCAAGATTCGGGACTAGTCCTCGCCCAGTGGTATTTT CASSQDSGLVLAQWYF
TRBJ1-3 NA NA TRBV5-1 TGCGCCAGCAGCGTGCCTACAGGGATCGCTGGAAACACCATATATTTT CASSVPTGIAGNTIYF
TRBJ1-2 TRBD1 NA TRBV7-8 TGTGCCAGCAGCATAAAGAGACCGGGACAGGGGTACTATGGCTACACCTTC CASSIKRPGQGYYGYTF
TRBJ2-3 TRBD2 once TRBV7-2 TGTGCCAGCAGGGAGAAAGGACTAGACAGCACAGATACGCAGTATTTT CASREKGLDSTDTQYF
TRBJ1-6 NA NA TRBV19 TGTGCCAGTAGAAGGACGCTAGCTTACTATAATTCACCCCTCCACTTT CASRRTLAYYNSPLHF
TRBJ1-2 TRBD1 NA TRBV27 TGTGCCAGCAGTTTAGGGACAGGGCGAGGCTACACCTTC CASSLGTGRGYTF
TRBJ1-6 TRBD1 NA TRBV18 TGTGCCAGCTCGCGACGGACAGGGGCGATTGATTCACCCCTCCACTTT CASSRRTGAIDSPLHF
TRBJ2-3 TRBD2 NA TRBV5-1 TGCGCCAGCAGCTTGTCCAATCCCGGACTAGCGGTTTCAGATACGCAGTATTTT CASSLSNPGLAVSDTQYF
TRBJ2-1 TRBD2 NA TRBV3-1/TRBV3-2 TGTGCCAGCAGCCTGACTAGCGGGGGATACAATGAGCAGTTCTTC CASSLTSGGYNEQFF
TRBJ1-1 NA NA TRBV28 TGTGCCAGCACCCGGGGGGTTGGGGTGAACACTGAAGCTTTCTTT CASTRGVGVNTEAFF
TRBJ1-1 NA NA TRBV16 TGTGCCAGCAGCCAACAGGGGTCAGGTAGCACTGAAGCTTTCTTT CASSQQGSGSTEAFF
TRBJ1-2 TRBD1 NA TRBV4-1 TGCGCCAGCAGCCTTAGGGCGGGACAGCATGGCTACACCTTC CASSLRAGQHGYTF
TRBJ2-4 TRBD2 NA TRBV3-1/TRBV3-2 TGTGCCAGCAGCCAAAGCGGGGAAAACATTCAGTACTTC CASSQSGENIQYF
TRBJ2-2 NA NA TRBV10-3 TGTGCCATCAGTGCGGCGGACAGTAACACCGGGGAGCTGTTTTTT CAISAADSNTGELFF
TRBJ2-3 NA NA TRBV11-2 TGTGCCAGCAGCTTAGATTACAGCCCCACAACGCAGTATTTT CASSLDYSPTTQYF
TRBJ1-2 TRBD1 NA TRBV6-5 TGTGCCAGCAGGGGACAGGCGAGCCTTAACTATGGCTACACCTTC CASRGQASLNYGYTF
TRBJ2-3 TRBD2 NA TRBV5-1 TGCGCCAGCAGCTTGGACGGGGGGGGCGGCACAGATACGCAGTATTTT CASSLDGGGGTDTQYF
TRBJ2-3 TRBD1 NA TRBV5-6 TGTGCCAGCAGCACACAGGGGGCAGTGGCAGATACGCAGTATTTT CASSTQGAVADTQYF
TRBJ2-2 TRBD2 NA TRBV10-3 TGTGCCGTCGGGACTAGCGGGGGGGCCTCGACCGGGGAGCTGTTTTTT CAVGTSGGASTGELFF
TRBJ2-1 NA NA TRBV12-5 TGTGCTAGTGGTACAAGTGGCTCCTACAATGAGCAGTTCTTC CASGTSGSYNEQFF
TRBJ2-2 TRBD1 NA TRBV6-5 TGTGCCAGCAGCTACCGGACAGGGGACACCGGGGAGCTGTTTTTT CASSYRTGDTGELFF
TRBJ2-1 NA NA TRBV19 TGTGCCAGTAGTTCACTAAGGTTGGGTGAGCAGTTCTTC CASSSLRLGEQFF
TRBJ2-3 TRBD2 NA TRBV4-2 TGTGCCAGCAGCCAAGTTCTCATAGCGGGGGGGCCGTATACGCAGTATTTT CASSQVLIAGGPYTQYF
TRBJ1-6 NA NA TRBV5-1 TGCGCCAGCAGCCCCTTGGGGGGGGTTAATTCACCCCTCCACTTT CASSPLGGVNSPLHF
TRBJ2-1 NA NA TRBV2 TGTGCCAGCAGAATAAAAGGGGTTCGGCACGATGAGCAGTTCTTC CASRIKGVRHDEQFF
TRBJ1-2 NA NA TRBV6-2/TRBV6-3 TGTGCCAGCAGTTACTCCCTAAGGGGGGGGGCCTATGGCTACACCTTC CASSYSLRGGAYGYTF
TRBJ1-1 NA NA TRBV9 TGTGCCAGCAGCGGCGGCGGGCGCCATGAAGCTTTCTTT CASSGGGRHEAFF
TRBJ2-3 NA NA TRBV24-1 TGTGCCACCAGTGATAACCCGGGACAAGTCTCCACAGATACGCAGTATTTT CATSDNPGQVSTDTQYF
TRBJ1-2 NA NA TRBV29-1 TGCAGTTCGGCCACCGGGAGCACCTATGGCTACACCTTC CSSATGSTYGYTF
TRBJ2-3 TRBD2 NA TRBV9 TGTGCCAGCAGCCCTGAGCGGGGGAACACAGATACGCAGTATTTT CASSPERGNTDTQYF
TRBJ2-4 NA NA TRBV5-4 TGTGCCAGCAGCTTGGGTCCAGGGACCAAAAACATTCAGTACTTC CASSLGPGTKNIQYF
TRBJ2-2 TRBD2 NA TRBV6-5 TGTGCCAGCCAGCGGGGGGGAGGTAACGCCGGGGAGCTGTTTTTT CASQRGGGNAGELFF